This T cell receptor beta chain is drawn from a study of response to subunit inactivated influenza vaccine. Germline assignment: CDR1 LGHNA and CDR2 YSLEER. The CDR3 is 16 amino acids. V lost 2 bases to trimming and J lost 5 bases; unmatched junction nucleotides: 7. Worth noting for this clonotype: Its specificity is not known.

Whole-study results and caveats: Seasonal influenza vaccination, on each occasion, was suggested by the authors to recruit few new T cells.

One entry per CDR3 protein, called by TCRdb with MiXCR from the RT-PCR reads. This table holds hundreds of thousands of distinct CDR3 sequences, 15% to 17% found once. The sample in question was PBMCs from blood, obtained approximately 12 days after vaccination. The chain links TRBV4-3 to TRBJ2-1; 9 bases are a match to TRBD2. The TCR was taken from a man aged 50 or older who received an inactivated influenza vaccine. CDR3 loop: CASSQKLAGLHNEQFF. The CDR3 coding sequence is TGCGCCAGCAGCCAAAAGCTAGCGGGGCTGCACAATGAGCAGTTCTTC.